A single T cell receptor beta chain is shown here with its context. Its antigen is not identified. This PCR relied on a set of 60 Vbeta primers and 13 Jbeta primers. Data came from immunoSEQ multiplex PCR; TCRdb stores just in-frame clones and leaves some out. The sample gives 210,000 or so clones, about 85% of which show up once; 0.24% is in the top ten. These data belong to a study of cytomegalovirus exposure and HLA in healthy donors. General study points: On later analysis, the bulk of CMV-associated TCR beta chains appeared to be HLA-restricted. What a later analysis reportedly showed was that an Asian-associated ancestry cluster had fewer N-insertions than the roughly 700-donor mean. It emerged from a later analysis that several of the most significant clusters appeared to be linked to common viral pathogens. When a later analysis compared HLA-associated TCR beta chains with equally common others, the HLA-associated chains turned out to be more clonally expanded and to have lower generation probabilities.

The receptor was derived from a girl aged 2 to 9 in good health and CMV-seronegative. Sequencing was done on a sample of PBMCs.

CDR3 region: CASSYPRGETQYF. The CDR3 DNA reads as TGTGCCAGCAGTTACCCCAGGGGGGAGACCCAGTACTTC. The chain carries TRBV6-5 and TRBJ2-5, with 7 bases aligning to TRBD1. Trimming removed 2 bases from V and 5 bases from J; junction bases left unmatched: 2. The CDR3 sequence is 13 residues long. Per the germline V gene, CDR1 is MNHEY and CDR2 is SVGAGI.